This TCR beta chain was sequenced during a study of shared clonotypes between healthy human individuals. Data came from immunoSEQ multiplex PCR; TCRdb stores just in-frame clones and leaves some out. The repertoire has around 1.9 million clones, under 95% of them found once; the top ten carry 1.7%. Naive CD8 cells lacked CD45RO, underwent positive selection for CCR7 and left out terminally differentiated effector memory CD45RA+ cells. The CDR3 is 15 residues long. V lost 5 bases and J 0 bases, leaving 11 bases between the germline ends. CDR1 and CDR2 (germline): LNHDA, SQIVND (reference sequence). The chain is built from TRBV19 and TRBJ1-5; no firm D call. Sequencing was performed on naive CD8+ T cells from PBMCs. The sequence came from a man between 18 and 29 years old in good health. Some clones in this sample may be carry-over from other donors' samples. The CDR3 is CASSPGGYSNQPQHF. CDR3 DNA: TGTGCCAGTAGTCCGGGAGGATATAGCAATCAGCCCCAGCATTTT.